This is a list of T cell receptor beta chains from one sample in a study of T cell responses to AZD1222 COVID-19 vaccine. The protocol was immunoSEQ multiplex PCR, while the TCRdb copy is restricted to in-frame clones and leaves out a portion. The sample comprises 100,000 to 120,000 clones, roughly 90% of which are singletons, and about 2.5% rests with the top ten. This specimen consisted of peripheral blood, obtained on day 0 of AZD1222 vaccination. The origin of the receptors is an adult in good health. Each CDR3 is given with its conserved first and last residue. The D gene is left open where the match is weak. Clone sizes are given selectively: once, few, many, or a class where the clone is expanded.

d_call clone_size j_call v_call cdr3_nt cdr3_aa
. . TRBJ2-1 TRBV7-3 TGTGCCAGCAGCGGAGGGACAGCGGGGAATGAGCAGTTCTTC CASSGGTAGNEQFF
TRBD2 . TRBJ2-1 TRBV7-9 TGTGCCAGCAGCCCTAGCGGACTCTACAATGAGCAGTTCTTC CASSPSGLYNEQFF
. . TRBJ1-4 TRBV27 TGTGCCAGCAGTATCTCAGGTCAGGGCCCTTGGGAAAAACTGTTTTTT CASSISGQGPWEKLFF
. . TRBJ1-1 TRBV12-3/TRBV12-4 TGTGCCAGCAGTTTCGATCTGAACACTGAAGCTTTCTTT CASSFDLNTEAFF
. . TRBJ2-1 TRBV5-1 TGCGCCAGCAGCTTTGACCCCGCCTACAATGAGCAGTTCTTC CASSFDPAYNEQFF
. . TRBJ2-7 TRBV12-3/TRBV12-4 TGTGCCAGCAGTTTAAGGGGCTACGAGCAGTACTTC CASSLRGYEQYF
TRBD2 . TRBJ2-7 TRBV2 TGTGCCAGCAACCCGAGTGTAGCGGGGTTGGGTGAGCAGTACTTC CASNPSVAGLGEQYF
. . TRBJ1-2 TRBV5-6 TGTGCCAGCAGCTTGCCGGGGTTGGACTATGGCTACACCTTC CASSLPGLDYGYTF
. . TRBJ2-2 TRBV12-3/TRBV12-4 TGTGCCAGCAGTCCCGAGAACACCGGGGAGCTGTTTTTT CASSPENTGELFF
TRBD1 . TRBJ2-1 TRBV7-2 TGTGCCAGCAGCAGGGCGACAGGGGAAATTGAGCAGTTCTTC CASSRATGEIEQFF
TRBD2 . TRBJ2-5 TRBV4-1 TGCGCCAGCAGTTCGGGACTAGCGACCCAAGAGACCCAGTACTTC CASSSGLATQETQYF
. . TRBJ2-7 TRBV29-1 TGCAGCGTTGAAGTGTCAGGGCAGTGGGGCGAGCAGTACTTC CSVEVSGQWGEQYF
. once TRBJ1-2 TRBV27 TGTGCCAGCAGTCGGGGGGAGTTCTATGGCTACACCTTC CASSRGEFYGYTF
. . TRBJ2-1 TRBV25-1 TGTGCCAGCAGTGCGTTGGGGTCGACAGGTAACAATGAGCAGTTCTTC CASSALGSTGNNEQFF
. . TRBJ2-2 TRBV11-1 TGTGCCAGCTCTAGCGACCGCACCGGGGAGCTGTTTTTT CASSSDRTGELFF
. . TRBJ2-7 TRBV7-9 TGTGCCAGCAGCTTAACGGGGCAGGGGAACCACGAGCAGTACTTC CASSLTGQGNHEQYF
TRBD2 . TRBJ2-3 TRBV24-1 TGTGCCACCAGTGATCAGCGGGGGCCCACAGATACGCAGTATTTT CATSDQRGPTDTQYF
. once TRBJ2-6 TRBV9 TGTGCCAGCAGCATTGGGGGAGGTGGGGCCAACGTCCTGACTTTC CASSIGGGGANVLTF
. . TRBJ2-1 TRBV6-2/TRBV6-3 TGTGCCAGCAGTTACTCGAACCGGGGAAGGCCACTCGGGTGGGAGTTCTTC CASSYSNRGRPLGWEFF
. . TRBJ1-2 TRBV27 TGTGCCAGCAGTAAAGCTGCTCTAGACAGACGGGGTTGGTATGGCTACACCTTC CASSKAALDRRGWYGYTF
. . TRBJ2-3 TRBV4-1 TGCGCCAGCAGCCAAGGGTCGGGACTTAGCACAGATACGCAGTATTTT CASSQGSGLSTDTQYF
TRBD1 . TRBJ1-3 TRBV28 TGTGCCAGCAGCTCGGGACAGGCCCATTCTTCTGGAAACACCATATATTTT CASSSGQAHSSGNTIYF
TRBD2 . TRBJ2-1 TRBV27 TGTGCCAGCAGTGTCAACCTAGCGGGGGGGCACAATGAGCAGTTCTTC CASSVNLAGGHNEQFF
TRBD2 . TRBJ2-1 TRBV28 TGTGCCAGCAGCCGAGGGTCTAGCGGGAGTACCGATGAGCAGTTCTTC CASSRGSSGSTDEQFF
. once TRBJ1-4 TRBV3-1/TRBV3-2 TGTGCCAGCAGCCAAGGAACAGGGTGGGTTGAAAAACTGTTTTTT CASSQGTGWVEKLFF
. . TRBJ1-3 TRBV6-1 TGTGCCAGCAGTGAAAGCACCCCTGGAAACACCATATATTTT CASSESTPGNTIYF
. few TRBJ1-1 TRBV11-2 TGTGCCAGCAGCTTAGTAGCGGGGACTAGCGGGGCTTTCTTT CASSLVAGTSGAFF
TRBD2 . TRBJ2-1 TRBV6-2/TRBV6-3 TGTGCCAGCAGTTATGGGAGGGCCCGGTTCTTC CASSYGRARFF
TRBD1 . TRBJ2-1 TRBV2 TGTGCCAGCACTGCGGGACAGGTAGACAATGAGCAGTTCTTC CASTAGQVDNEQFF
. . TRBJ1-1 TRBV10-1 TGCGCCAGCAGTGAGTCAAGATTCGCCATGAACACTGAAGCTTTCTTT CASSESRFAMNTEAFF
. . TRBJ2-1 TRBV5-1 TGCGCCAGCCGGGGGTTGAATGAGCAGTTCTTC CASRGLNEQFF
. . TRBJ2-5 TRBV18 TGTGCCAGCTCGCTCACAGGGTACCAAGAGACCCAGTACTTC CASSLTGYQETQYF
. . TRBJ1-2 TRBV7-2 TGTGCCAGCAGCTTAGCGGGGGTGGACTATGGCTACACCTTC CASSLAGVDYGYTF
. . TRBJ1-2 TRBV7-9 TGTGCCAGCAGCTCCCAGGGCTATGGCTACACCTTC CASSSQGYGYTF
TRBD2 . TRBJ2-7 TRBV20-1 TGCAGTGCTAGTTTGGGACTAGTTAACCGTGGCGAGCAGTACTTC CSASLGLVNRGEQYF
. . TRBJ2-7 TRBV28 TGTGCCAGCAGCAAGGACCCTCAGAGCTCCTACGAGCAGTACTTC CASSKDPQSSYEQYF
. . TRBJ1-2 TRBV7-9 TGTGCCAGCAGTTCCCTAGGCGGCTACACCTTC CASSSLGGYTF
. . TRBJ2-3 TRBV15 TGTGCCACCAGCAGAGATCAAGATACGCAGTATTTT CATSRDQDTQYF
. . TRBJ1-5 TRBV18 TGTGCCAGCTCACCACCTTACAGGATTAGCAATCAGCCCCAGCATTTT CASSPPYRISNQPQHF
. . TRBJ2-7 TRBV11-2 TGTGCCAGCAGCTTAGCTACCCCCTACGAGCAGTACTTC CASSLATPYEQYF
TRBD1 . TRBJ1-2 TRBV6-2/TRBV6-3 TGTGCCAGCAGTTCCTACAGGGGCTATAACTATGGCTACACCTTC CASSSYRGYNYGYTF
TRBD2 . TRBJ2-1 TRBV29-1 TGCAGCGTTGAACTTGGTTGGCAGGGACTAGGTCAATGGAATGAGCAGTTCTTC CSVELGWQGLGQWNEQFF
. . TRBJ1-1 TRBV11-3 TGTGCCAGCAGCTTAGATTTCACTGAAGCTTTCTTT CASSLDFTEAFF
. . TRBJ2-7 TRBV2 TGTGCCAGCAGGAGTGACTCGGGGAGGTCCGAGCAGTACTTC CASRSDSGRSEQYF
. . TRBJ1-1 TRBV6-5 TGTGCCAGCAGTTACTCCCCGAAGAACACTGAAGCTTTCTTT CASSYSPKNTEAFF
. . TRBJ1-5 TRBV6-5 TGTGCCAGCAGTCCCGGCGAGGGGCAGCCCCAGCATTTT CASSPGEGQPQHF
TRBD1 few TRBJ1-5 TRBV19 TGTGCCAGTAGCGCGGCAGGGGGGCAGCCCCAGCATTTT CASSAAGGQPQHF
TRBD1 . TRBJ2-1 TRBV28 TGTGCCAGCAGCACGACAGGGGGTGGCTACAATGAGCAGTTCTTC CASSTTGGGYNEQFF
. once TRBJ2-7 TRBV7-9 TGTGCCAGCAGCTCGAGGGGTGGAGGCTCCTACGAGCAGTACTTC CASSSRGGGSYEQYF
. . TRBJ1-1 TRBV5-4 TGTGCCAGCAGCATTAACCGCAGGGAGAACACTGAAGCTTTCTTT CASSINRRENTEAFF
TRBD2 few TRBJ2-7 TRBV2 TGTGCCAGCAGTGAACCCGCAGCGGGGGTTCCCTACGAGCAGTACTTC CASSEPAAGVPYEQYF
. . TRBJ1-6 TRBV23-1 TGCGCCAGCCGATTCTGTTGGGTCCAAGATTCACCCCTCCACTTT CASRFCWVQDSPLHF
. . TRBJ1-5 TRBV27 TGTGCCAGCAGTTTATCAGATAATCAGCCCCAGCATTTT CASSLSDNQPQHF